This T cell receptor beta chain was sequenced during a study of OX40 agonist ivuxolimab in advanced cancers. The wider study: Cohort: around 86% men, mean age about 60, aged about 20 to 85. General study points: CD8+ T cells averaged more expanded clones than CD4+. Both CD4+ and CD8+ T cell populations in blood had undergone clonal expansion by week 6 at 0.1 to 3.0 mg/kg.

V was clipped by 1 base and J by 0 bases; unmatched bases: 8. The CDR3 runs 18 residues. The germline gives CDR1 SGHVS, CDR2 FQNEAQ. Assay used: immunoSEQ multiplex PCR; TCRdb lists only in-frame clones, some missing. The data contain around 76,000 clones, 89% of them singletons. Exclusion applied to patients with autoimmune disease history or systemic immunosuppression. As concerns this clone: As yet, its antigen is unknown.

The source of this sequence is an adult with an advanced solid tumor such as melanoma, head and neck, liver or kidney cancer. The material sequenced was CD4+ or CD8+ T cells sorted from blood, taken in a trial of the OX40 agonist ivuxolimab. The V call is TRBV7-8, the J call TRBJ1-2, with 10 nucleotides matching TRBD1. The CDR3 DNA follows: TGTGCCAGCAGCTTAGTCGGGACAGGGGCGCTAGCTAACTATGGCTACACCTTC. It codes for CASSLVGTGALANYGYTF. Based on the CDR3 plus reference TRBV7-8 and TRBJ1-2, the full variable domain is GAGVSQSPRYKVAKRGQDVALRCDPISGHVSLFWYQQALGQGPEFLTYFQNEAQLDKSGLPSDRFFAERPEGSVSTLKIQRTQQEDSAVYLCASSLVGTGALANYGYTFGSGTRLTVV.